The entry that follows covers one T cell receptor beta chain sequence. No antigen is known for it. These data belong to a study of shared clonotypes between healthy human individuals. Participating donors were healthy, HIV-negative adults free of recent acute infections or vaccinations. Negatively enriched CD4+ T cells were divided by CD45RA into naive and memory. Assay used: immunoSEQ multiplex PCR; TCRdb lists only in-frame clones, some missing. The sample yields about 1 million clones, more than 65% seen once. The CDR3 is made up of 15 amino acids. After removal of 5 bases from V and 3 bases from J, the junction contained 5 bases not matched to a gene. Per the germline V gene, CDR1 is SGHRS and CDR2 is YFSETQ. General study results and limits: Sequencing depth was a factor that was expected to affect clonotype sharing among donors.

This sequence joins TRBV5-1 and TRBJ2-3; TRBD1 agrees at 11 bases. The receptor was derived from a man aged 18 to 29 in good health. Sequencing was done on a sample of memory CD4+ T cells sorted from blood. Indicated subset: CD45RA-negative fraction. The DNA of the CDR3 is TGCGCCAGCAGGGCCGGGACAGGGGGAACAGATACGCAGTATTTT. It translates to CASRAGTGGTDTQYF. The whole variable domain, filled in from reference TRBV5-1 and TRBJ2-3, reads KAGVTQTPRYLIKTRGQQVTLSCSPISGHRSVSWYQQTPGQGLQFLFEYFSETQRNKGNFPGRFSGRQFSNSRSEMNVSTLELGDSALYLCASRAGTGGTDTQYFGPGTRLTVL.